Shown below are 18 T cell receptor beta chains from a single sample sequenced in a study of T-cell memory formation after mild COVID-19. From the 5' RACE reads, TCRdb called clonotypes with MiXCR, one entry per CDR3 protein. Here the sample spans 470,000 or so distinct CDR3 sequences, over 15% being singletons. The specimen sequenced was PBMCs or a T cell subset sorted from them (not recorded which). Receptor source: an adult woman who had mild COVID-19 (a few samples of this study predate the infection). Cell type and time point are not known.

The V and J genes are TRBV4-2 and TRBJ1-2; no clear D. Trimming left V 1 base short and J 0 bases short, with 15 bases between. The CDR3 is 17 amino acids. Germline CDR1 LGHNA, CDR2 YNFKEQ. The DNA of the CDR3 is TGTGCCAGCAGCCAAGTGTCTCGGCAGGACGCTAACTATGGCTACACCTTC. This gives the protein CASSQVSRQDANYGYTF.

V is TRBV6-1 and J is TRBJ2-1, with 11 bases aligning to TRBD1. J gave up 8 bases and V 8 bases, and 8 bases lay outside the gene matches. Per germline, CDR1 MNHNS and CDR2 SASEGT. This CDR3 has 14 amino acids. CDR3 sequence: CASDGTGGGYEQFF. The CDR3 DNA sequence: TGTGCCAGCGACGGGACAGGGGGTGGCTATGAGCAGTTCTTC.

This clonotype was picked up a small number of times. The genes are TRBV29-1 and TRBJ1-2; D is undetermined. Germline V CDR1 and CDR2: SQVTM, ANQGSEA. Between the trimmed V and J ends, which lost 3 bases and 4 bases, there was a span of 12 bases. This CDR3 comprises 13 residues. The CDR3 is CSVEFSESYGYTF. The CDR3 coding sequence is TGCAGCGTTGAGTTTTCAGAGTCCTATGGCTACACCTTC.

This CDR3 is CASSYPYRVGQETQYF. In DNA, the CDR3 is TGTGCCAGCAGTTACCCCTACAGGGTTGGCCAAGAGACCCAGTACTTC. The genes are TRBV6-6 and TRBJ2-5; weak D call: TRBD1 (6 bases). This CDR3 region has 16 residues. CDR1 and CDR2 from the germline V gene are MNHNY and SVGAGI (reference sequence). Between the trimmed V and J ends, which lost 2 bases and 1 base, there was a span of 14 bases.

Only a few counts were recorded for this clonotype. This chain links TRBV7-6 with TRBJ2-1; D gene ambiguous. CDR1 is SGHVS, CDR2 FNYEAQ, per germline. CDR3 size: 14 residues. Between the trimmed V and J ends, which lost 1 base and 6 bases, there was a span of 10 bases. The CDR3 coding sequence is TGTGCCAGCAGCTTAGGTGCCATCCTCAATGAGCAGTTCTTC. This translates into CASSLGAILNEQFF. Supplemented by reference TRBV7-6 and TRBJ2-1, the full variable domain reads GAGVSQSPRYKVTKRGQDVALRCDPISGHVSLYWYRQALGQGPEFLTYFNYEAQQDKSGLPNDRFSAERPEGSISTLTIQRTEQRDSAMYRCASSLGAILNEQFFGPGTRLTVL.

V and J are TRBV20-1 and TRBJ2-7; D uncertain. Per germline, CDR1 DFQATT and CDR2 SNEGSKA (reference sequence). With 1 base removed from V and 3 bases from J, the gap between germline ends came to 4 bases. CDR3 size: 11 residues. The CDR3 DNA reads as TGCAGTGCTAGAGCTCTCTACGAGCAGTACTTC. Its translation is CSARALYEQYF.

V usage is TRBV24-1 and J usage is TRBJ2-1, with D tentatively TRBD1 (6 bases). V dropped 5 bases and J dropped 0 bases, with 19 bases sitting between them. The germline V gene has CDR1 KGHDR and CDR2 SFDVKD. There are 18 residues in the CDR3. CDR3: CATSGGAVQGFSYNEQFF. The CDR3, as DNA: TGTGCCACCAGTGGGGGCGCGGTTCAGGGGTTCTCCTACAATGAGCAGTTCTTC.

This clonotype was counted ten times or more. The J gene is TRBJ2-3, the V gene TRBV15; 9 nucleotides align to TRBD2. Germline trimming cut 7 bases from V and 8 bases from J; bases unmatched to any gene: 7. The CDR3 runs to 13 residues. Germline CDR1 and CDR2: LNHNV and YYDKDF (reference sequence). CDR3 in amino acids: CATTAGGLGTQYF. For the CDR3, the DNA is TGTGCCACCACGGCGGGGGGGCTGGGTACGCAGTATTTT.

This clonotype was recorded a few times. The V call is TRBV29-1, the J call TRBJ1-1; no clear D. The CDR3 loop spans 12 amino acids. Trimming pared 7 bases from V and 4 bases from J, leaving 13 bases between. The germline CDR1 and CDR2 sequences are SQVTM and ANQGSEA. The chain's CDR3 is CSAIKSVTEAFF. The CDR3 DNA sequence: TGCAGCGCTATAAAATCGGTCACTGAAGCTTTCTTT.

The chain recombines TRBV4-1 with TRBJ1-2; weak D call: TRBD1 (5 bases). This CDR3 is 15 amino acids long. Trimming pared 3 bases from V and 0 bases from J, leaving 11 bases between. Germline assignment: CDR1 MGHRA and CDR2 YSYEKL. CDR3 DNA sequence: TGCGCCAGCAGCCACCCTACGACAGCTAACTATGGCTACACCTTC. The encoded protein is CASSHPTTANYGYTF.

This clonotype was observed many times. This chain connects TRBV7-8 to TRBJ2-1; possibly TRBD1 for D (5 bases). Between the trimmed V and J ends, which lost 2 bases and 4 bases, there was a span of 6 bases. The CDR3 is 13 amino acids. Germline CDR1 reads SGHVS; CDR2 reads FQNEAQ. DNA for the CDR3: TGTGCCAGCAGCTTACGACAGTACAATGAGCAGTTCTTC. Translating gives CASSLRQYNEQFF.

This clonotype was observed a few times. The rearrangement links TRBV5-1 to TRBJ2-2; D gene ambiguous. The CDR3 sequence is 15 residues long. Germline CDR1 and CDR2: SGHRS and YFSETQ. The V gene lost 0 bases and the J gene lost 0 bases, with 6 bases spanning the gap. In DNA, the CDR3 is TGCGCCAGCAGCTTGGTGGCAACGAACACCGGGGAGCTGTTTTTT. Translation: CASSLVATNTGELFF.

The rearrangement links TRBV12-3 or TRBV12-4 to TRBJ1-5; D unresolved. Trimming cost V 3 bases and J 9 bases, with 15 bases left between them. The CDR3 is made up of 14 amino acids. DNA for the CDR3: TGTGCCAGCAGTTTTCGTGTAGGTCAAACGCCCCAGCATTTT. Residues: CASSFRVGQTPQHF.

J is TRBJ2-3 and V is TRBV9; 9 nucleotides line up with TRBD2. CDR1 and CDR2 (germline): SGDLS, YYNGEE. The CDR3 consists of 16 residues. J lost 4 bases, V lost 0 bases, and 6 bases had no gene match. CDR3 DNA sequence: TGTGCCAGCAGCGTAGTGGGAGCGGGAGGATCAGATACGCAGTATTTT. It specifies CASSVVGAGGSDTQYF. The full variable domain, its missing parts supplied by reference TRBV9 and TRBJ2-3, is DSGVTQTPKHLITATGQRVTLRCSPRSGDLSVYWYQQSLDQGLQFLIQYYNGEERAKGNILERFSAQQFPDLHSELNLSSLELGDSALYFCASSVVGAGGSDTQYFGPGTRLTVL.

A few counts support this clonotype. The CDR3 spells CASSQSIAGVLTDTQYF. CDR3 nucleotide sequence: TGTGCCAGCAGCCAGTCCATTGCGGGAGTCTTGACAGATACGCAGTATTTT. The chain carries TRBV7-9 and TRBJ2-3; TRBD2 matches 7 bases. This CDR3 is 17 amino acids long. Per germline, CDR1 SEHNR and CDR2 FQNEAQ (reference sequence). With V trimmed by 5 bases and J by 3 bases, 14 bases remained unmatched.

The table lists this clonotype with a few counts. The rearrangement links TRBV7-9 to TRBJ1-5; 8 nucleotides agree with TRBD1. Germline CDR1 is SEHNR and CDR2 is FQNEAQ (reference sequence). This CDR3 is 15 amino acids long. Trimming at V came to 1 base and at J to 4 bases, leaving 3 bases not matched to a gene. The CDR3 spells CASSLEGQENQPQHF. The CDR3 nucleotides are TGTGCCAGCAGCTTAGAGGGACAGGAAAATCAGCCCCAGCATTTT.

The CDR3 nucleotides read TGCGCCAGCAGCATTTCCATTGGGACAGGGAACACAGATACGCAGTATTTT. Translating it yields CASSISIGTGNTDTQYF. V usage is TRBV4-1 and J usage is TRBJ2-3, with 9 bases aligning to TRBD1. With V trimmed by 5 bases and J by 2 bases, 11 bases remained unmatched. The germline V gene has CDR1 MGHRA and CDR2 YSYEKL. CDR3 length: 17 residues.

This clonotype was seen more than once but under ten times. The J gene is TRBJ2-1, the V gene TRBV2; TRBD2 is a possible D gene (5 bases). Germline values: CDR1 SNHLY, CDR2 FYNNEI. The CDR3 length is 13 residues. V was pared by 6 bases and J by 7 bases, with 13 bases between. CDR3 sequence (DNA): TGTGCCAGCAGCCTCGATTCGGGGAATGAGCAGTTCTTC. Its protein product is CASSLDSGNEQFF.